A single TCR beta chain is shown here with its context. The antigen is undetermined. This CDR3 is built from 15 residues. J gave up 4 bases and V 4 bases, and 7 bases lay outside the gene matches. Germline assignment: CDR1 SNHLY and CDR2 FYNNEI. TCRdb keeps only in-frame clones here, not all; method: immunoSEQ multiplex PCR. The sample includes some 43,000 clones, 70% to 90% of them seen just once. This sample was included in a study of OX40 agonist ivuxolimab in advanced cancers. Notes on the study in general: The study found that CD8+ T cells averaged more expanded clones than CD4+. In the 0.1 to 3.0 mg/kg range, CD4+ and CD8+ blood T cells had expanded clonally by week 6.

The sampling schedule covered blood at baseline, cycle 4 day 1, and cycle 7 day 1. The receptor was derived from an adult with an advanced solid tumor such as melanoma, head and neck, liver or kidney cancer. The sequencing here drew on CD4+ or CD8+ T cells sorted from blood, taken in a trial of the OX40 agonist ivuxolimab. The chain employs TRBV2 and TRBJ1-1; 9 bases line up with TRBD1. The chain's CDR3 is CASSAGQGGTTEAFF. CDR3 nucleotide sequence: TGTGCCAGCAGTGCGGGACAGGGAGGGACCACTGAAGCTTTCTTT. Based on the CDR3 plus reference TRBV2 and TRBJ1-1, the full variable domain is EPEVTQTPSHQVTQMGQEVILRCVPISNHLYFYWYRQILGQKVEFLVSFYNNEISEKSEIFDDQFSVERPDGSNFTLKIRSTKLEDSAMYFCASSAGQGGTTEAFFGQGTRLTVV.